Listed below are T cell receptor beta chains from one sample, sequenced in a study of blood T cell repertoires in COVID-19. Measured with immunoSEQ multiplex PCR; TCRdb has only the in-frame clones, and not every one. The sample shows 360,000 or so clones, roughly 87% of them seen only once. Sequencing input: PBMCs or T cells enriched from blood (not recorded which). The source is a woman in her 30s who had recovered from COVID-19. Each CDR3 is given with its conserved first and last residue. Each record gives: V gene, J gene, D gene, clone size, CDR3 protein, CDR3 DNA. The D gene is left open where the match is weak. Size values are once, few and many counts, or a class for expanded clones, and some rows have none.

V gene: TRBV19; J gene: TRBJ1-2; D gene: -; clone size: -; CDR3 protein: CASSIRRDGYTF; CDR3 DNA: TGTGCCAGTAGTATCCGACGGGATGGCTACACCTTC
V gene: TRBV7-2; J gene: TRBJ2-7; D gene: TRBD2; clone size: once; CDR3 protein: CASSFLAGVNSYEQYF; CDR3 DNA: TGTGCCAGCAGCTTCTTAGCGGGCGTGAACTCCTACGAGCAGTACTTC
V gene: TRBV5-1; J gene: TRBJ2-7; D gene: -; clone size: -; CDR3 protein: CASSETGDIYEQYF; CDR3 DNA: TGCGCCAGCAGCGAGACAGGCGATATCTACGAGCAGTACTTC
V gene: TRBV9; J gene: TRBJ2-1; D gene: -; clone size: -; CDR3 protein: CASSVEGGSSYNEQFF; CDR3 DNA: TGTGCCAGCAGCGTAGAGGGAGGAAGCTCCTACAATGAGCAGTTCTTC
V gene: TRBV3-1/TRBV3-2; J gene: TRBJ1-2; D gene: -; clone size: -; CDR3 protein: CASSQVRTANYGYTF; CDR3 DNA: TGTGCCAGCAGCCAAGTTCGAACAGCTAACTATGGCTACACCTTC
V gene: TRBV11-2; J gene: TRBJ2-5; D gene: -; clone size: -; CDR3 protein: CASSLSDQETQYF; CDR3 DNA: TGTGCCAGCAGCTTGAGCGATCAAGAGACCCAGTACTTC
V gene: TRBV7-6; J gene: TRBJ2-2; D gene: -; clone size: -; CDR3 protein: CASSPGWGNTGELFF; CDR3 DNA: TGTGCCAGCAGCCCTGGCTGGGGCAACACCGGGGAGCTGTTTTTT
V gene: TRBV27; J gene: TRBJ1-2; D gene: TRBD1; clone size: -; CDR3 protein: CASSSGQGGGYTF; CDR3 DNA: TGTGCCAGCAGTTCGGGACAGGGGGGCGGCTACACCTTC
V gene: TRBV28; J gene: TRBJ2-1; D gene: TRBD1; clone size: -; CDR3 protein: CASSFAETGVGNEQFF; CDR3 DNA: TGTGCCAGCAGTTTCGCGGAGACAGGGGTCGGCAATGAGCAGTTCTTC
V gene: TRBV9; J gene: TRBJ2-7; D gene: -; clone size: once; CDR3 protein: CASSPNPGERYEQYF; CDR3 DNA: TGTGCCAGCAGCCCTAACCCAGGGGAGAGATACGAGCAGTACTTC
V gene: TRBV19; J gene: TRBJ1-4; D gene: -; clone size: -; CDR3 protein: CASSFGSVATNEKLFF; CDR3 DNA: TGTGCCAGTAGTTTCGGTAGCGTGGCAACTAATGAAAAACTGTTTTTT
V gene: TRBV3-1/TRBV3-2; J gene: TRBJ2-7; D gene: TRBD2; clone size: -; CDR3 protein: CASSQGLAASYEQYF; CDR3 DNA: TGTGCCAGCAGCCAGGGACTAGCGGCGTCCTACGAGCAGTACTTC
V gene: TRBV5-4; J gene: TRBJ2-2; D gene: TRBD2; clone size: -; CDR3 protein: CASSFSGGTGELFF; CDR3 DNA: TGTGCCAGCAGCTTTAGCGGGGGGACCGGGGAGCTGTTTTTT
V gene: TRBV15; J gene: TRBJ2-2; D gene: TRBD1; clone size: -; CDR3 protein: CATSSRDRAFSGELFF; CDR3 DNA: TGTGCCACCAGCAGCCGGGACAGGGCTTTTTCCGGGGAGCTGTTTTTT
V gene: TRBV12-3/TRBV12-4; J gene: TRBJ1-5; D gene: -; clone size: -; CDR3 protein: CASSFVAGGPQHF; CDR3 DNA: TGTGCCAGCAGTTTCGTCGCCGGTGGGCCCCAGCATTTT
V gene: TRBV18; J gene: TRBJ1-5; D gene: TRBD1; clone size: -; CDR3 protein: CASSRSGGPEGQPQHF; CDR3 DNA: TGTGCCAGCTCACGCTCAGGGGGCCCAGAGGGGCAGCCCCAGCATTTT
V gene: TRBV5-1; J gene: TRBJ1-1; D gene: TRBD1; clone size: -; CDR3 protein: CASSFRQGATAFF; CDR3 DNA: TGCGCCAGCAGCTTCCGACAGGGGGCAACGGCTTTCTTT
V gene: TRBV19; J gene: TRBJ2-1; D gene: TRBD2; clone size: once; CDR3 protein: CASSSFTSGSYNEQFF; CDR3 DNA: TGTGCCAGTAGTTCCTTCACTAGCGGGAGCTACAATGAGCAGTTCTTC
V gene: TRBV20-1; J gene: TRBJ1-1; D gene: -; clone size: -; CDR3 protein: CSAREGAEAFF; CDR3 DNA: TGCAGTGCTAGAGAAGGGGCTGAAGCTTTCTTT
V gene: TRBV27; J gene: TRBJ2-7; D gene: TRBD2; clone size: -; CDR3 protein: CASSSTGWGGYEQYF; CDR3 DNA: TGTGCCAGCAGTTCCACGGGGTGGGGAGGGTACGAGCAGTACTTC
V gene: TRBV3-1/TRBV3-2; J gene: TRBJ1-1; D gene: TRBD1; clone size: -; CDR3 protein: CASSYLDRGYPEAFF; CDR3 DNA: TGTGCCAGCAGCTACCTCGACAGGGGGTACCCTGAAGCTTTCTTT
V gene: TRBV5-4; J gene: TRBJ2-7; D gene: TRBD2; clone size: -; CDR3 protein: CASSLFGGSPYEQYF; CDR3 DNA: TGTGCCAGCAGCTTGTTCGGGGGGTCACCTTACGAGCAGTACTTC
V gene: TRBV9; J gene: TRBJ1-2; D gene: TRBD1; clone size: once; CDR3 protein: CASSISGGQYGYTF; CDR3 DNA: TGTGCCAGCAGCATTTCAGGGGGCCAGTATGGCTACACCTTC
V gene: TRBV11-2; J gene: TRBJ1-4; D gene: TRBD1; clone size: -; CDR3 protein: CASSFVRDREEKLFF; CDR3 DNA: TGTGCCAGCAGCTTTGTCCGGGACAGGGAAGAAAAACTGTTTTTT
V gene: TRBV7-2; J gene: TRBJ1-5; D gene: TRBD1; clone size: -; CDR3 protein: CASSLGATGNNQPQHF; CDR3 DNA: TGTGCCAGCAGCTTAGGGGCGACAGGGAACAATCAGCCCCAGCATTTT
V gene: TRBV28; J gene: TRBJ1-2; D gene: -; clone size: once; CDR3 protein: CASSLCIGRIYGYTF; CDR3 DNA: TGTGCCAGCAGTTTATGCATCGGCAGGATCTATGGCTACACCTTC